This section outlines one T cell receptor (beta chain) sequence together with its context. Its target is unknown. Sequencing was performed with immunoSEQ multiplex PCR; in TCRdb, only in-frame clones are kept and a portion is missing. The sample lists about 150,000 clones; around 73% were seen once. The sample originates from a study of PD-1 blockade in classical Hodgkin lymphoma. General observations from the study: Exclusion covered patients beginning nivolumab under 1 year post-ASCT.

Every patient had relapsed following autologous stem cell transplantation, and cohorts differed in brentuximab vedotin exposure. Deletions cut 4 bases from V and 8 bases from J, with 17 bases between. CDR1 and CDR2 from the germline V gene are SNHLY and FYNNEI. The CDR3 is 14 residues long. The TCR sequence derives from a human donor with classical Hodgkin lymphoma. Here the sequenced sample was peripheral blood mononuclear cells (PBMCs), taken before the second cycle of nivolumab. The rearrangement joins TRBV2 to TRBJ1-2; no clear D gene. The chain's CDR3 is CASSVDWVGGGYTF. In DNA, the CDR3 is TGTGCCAGCAGTGTGGACTGGGTCGGTGGAGGCTACACCTTC.